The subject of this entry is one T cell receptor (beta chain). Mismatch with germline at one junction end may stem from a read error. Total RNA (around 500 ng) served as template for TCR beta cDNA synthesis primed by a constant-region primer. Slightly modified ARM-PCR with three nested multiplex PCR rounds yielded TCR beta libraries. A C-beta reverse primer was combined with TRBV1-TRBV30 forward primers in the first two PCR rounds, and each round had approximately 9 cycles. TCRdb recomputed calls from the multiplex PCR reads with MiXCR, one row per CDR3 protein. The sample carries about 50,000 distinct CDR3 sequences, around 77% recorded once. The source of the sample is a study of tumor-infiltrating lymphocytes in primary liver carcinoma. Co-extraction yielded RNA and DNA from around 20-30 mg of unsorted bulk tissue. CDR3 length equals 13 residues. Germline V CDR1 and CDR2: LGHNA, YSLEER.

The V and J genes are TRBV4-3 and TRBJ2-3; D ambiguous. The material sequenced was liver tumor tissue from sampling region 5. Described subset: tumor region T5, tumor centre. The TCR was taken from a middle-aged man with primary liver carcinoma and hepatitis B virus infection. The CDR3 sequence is CASIPLAGDTQYF. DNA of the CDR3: TGCGCCAGCATCCCCCTTGCTGGGGATACTCAGTATTTT.